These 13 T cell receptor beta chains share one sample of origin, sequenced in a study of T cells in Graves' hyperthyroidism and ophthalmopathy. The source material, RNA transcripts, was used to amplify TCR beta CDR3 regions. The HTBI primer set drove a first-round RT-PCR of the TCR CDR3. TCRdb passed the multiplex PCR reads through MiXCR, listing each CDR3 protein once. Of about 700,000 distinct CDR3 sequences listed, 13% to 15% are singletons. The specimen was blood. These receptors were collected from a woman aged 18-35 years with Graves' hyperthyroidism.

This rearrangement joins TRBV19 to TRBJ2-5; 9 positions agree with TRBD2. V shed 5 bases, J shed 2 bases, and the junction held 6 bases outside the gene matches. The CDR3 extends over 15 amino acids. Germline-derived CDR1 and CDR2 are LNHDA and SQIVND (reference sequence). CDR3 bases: TGTGCCAGTAGTCCCGGACTAGCGACTCAAGAGACCCAGTACTTC. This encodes CASSPGLATQETQYF.

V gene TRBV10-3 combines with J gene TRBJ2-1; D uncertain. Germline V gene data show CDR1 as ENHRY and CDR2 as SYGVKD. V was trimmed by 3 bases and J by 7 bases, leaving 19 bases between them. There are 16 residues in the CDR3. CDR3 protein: CAISDRPLVEYNEQFF. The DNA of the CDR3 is TGTGCCATCAGTGATAGGCCGCTAGTGGAATATAATGAGCAGTTCTTC.

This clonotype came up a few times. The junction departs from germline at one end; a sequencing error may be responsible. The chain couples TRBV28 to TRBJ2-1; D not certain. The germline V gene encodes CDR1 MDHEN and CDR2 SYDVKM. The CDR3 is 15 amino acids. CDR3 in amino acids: CASKVEAASSNEQFF. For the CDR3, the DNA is TGTGCCAGCAAGGTAGAGGCCGCCTCCTCCAATGAGCAGTTCTTC. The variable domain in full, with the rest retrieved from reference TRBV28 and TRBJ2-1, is DVKVTQSSRYLVKRTGEKVFLECVQDMDHENMFWYRQDPGLGLRLIYFSYDVKMKEKGDIPEGYSVSREKKERFSLILESASTNQTSMYLCASKVEAASSNEQFFGPGTRLTVL.

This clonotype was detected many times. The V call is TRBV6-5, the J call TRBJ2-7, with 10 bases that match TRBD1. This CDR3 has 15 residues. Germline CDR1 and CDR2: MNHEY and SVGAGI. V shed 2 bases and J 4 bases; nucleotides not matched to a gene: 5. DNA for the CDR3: TGTGCCAGCAGTTACGCGGGACAGGGGTTGTACGAGCAGTACTTC. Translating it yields CASSYAGQGLYEQYF.

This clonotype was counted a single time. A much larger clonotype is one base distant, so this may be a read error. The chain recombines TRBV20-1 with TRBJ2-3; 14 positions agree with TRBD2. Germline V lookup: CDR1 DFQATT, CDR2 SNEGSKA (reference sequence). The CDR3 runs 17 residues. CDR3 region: CCASGTSGRRGTDTQYF. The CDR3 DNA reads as TGCTGTGCCTCCGGGACTAGCGGGAGAAGAGGAACAGATACGCAGTATTTT.

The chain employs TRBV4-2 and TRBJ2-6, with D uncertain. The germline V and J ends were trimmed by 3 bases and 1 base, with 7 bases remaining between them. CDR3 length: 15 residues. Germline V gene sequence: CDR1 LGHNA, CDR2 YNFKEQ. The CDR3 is CASSHPFSGANVLTF. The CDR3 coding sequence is TGTGCCAGCAGCCATCCTTTTTCTGGGGCCAACGTCCTGACTTTC.

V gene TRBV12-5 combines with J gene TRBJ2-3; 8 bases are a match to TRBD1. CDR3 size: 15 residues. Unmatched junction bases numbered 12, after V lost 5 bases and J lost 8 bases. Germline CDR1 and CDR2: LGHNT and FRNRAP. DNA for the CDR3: TGTGCTAGTGGTCCAGGGACAGGAGGCTTAGGTACGCAGTATTTT. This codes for CASGPGTGGLGTQYF.

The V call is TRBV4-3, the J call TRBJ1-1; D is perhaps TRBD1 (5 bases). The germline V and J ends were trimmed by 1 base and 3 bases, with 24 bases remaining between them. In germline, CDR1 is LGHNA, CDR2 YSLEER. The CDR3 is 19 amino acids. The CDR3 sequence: CASSQGVTGTPNWYTEAFF. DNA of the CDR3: TGCGCCAGCAGCCAAGGCGTCACCGGGACGCCGAATTGGTACACTGAAGCTTTCTTT.

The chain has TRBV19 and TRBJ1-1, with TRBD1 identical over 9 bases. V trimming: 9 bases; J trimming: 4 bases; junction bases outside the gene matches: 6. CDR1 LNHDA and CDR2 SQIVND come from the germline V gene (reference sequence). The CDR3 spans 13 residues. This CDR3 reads CASSKTGGTEAFF. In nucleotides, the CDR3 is TGTGCCAGCTCTAAGACAGGGGGCACTGAAGCTTTCTTT.

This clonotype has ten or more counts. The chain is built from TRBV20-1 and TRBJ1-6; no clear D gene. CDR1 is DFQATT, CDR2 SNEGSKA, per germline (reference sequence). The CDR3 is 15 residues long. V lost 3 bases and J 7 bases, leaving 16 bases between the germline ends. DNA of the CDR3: TGCAGTGCTAGGAACGCCCTCGAGGAAAATTCACCCCTCCACTTT. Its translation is CSARNALEENSPLHF.

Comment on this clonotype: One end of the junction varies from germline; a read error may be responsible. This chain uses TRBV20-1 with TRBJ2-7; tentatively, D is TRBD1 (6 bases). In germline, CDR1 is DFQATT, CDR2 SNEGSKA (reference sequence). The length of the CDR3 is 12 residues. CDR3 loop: CSARTVSYEQCF. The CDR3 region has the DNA TGCAGTGCTCGGACAGTTTCCTACGAGCAGTGCTTC.

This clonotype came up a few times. DNA for the CDR3: TGCGCCAGCAGCCAATCCCGGGAGTCGGGTATGCAGTACTTC. Its protein is CASSQSRESGMQYF. The rearrangement joins TRBV3-2 to TRBJ2-7; the table's D call, TRBD1, was not checked against the DNA. TRBV3-2 corresponds to a pseudogene. There are 14 residues in the CDR3.

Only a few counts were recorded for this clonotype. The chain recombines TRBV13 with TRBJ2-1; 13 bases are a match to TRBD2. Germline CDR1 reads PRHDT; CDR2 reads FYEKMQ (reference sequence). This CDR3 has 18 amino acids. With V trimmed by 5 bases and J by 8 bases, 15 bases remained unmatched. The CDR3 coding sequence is TGTGCCAGCAGCCCTCGGACTAGCGGGAGTCTCGTCTCGGATGAGCAGTTCTTC. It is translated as CASSPRTSGSLVSDEQFF.